This TCR beta chain was captured by sequencing in a study of tumor and adjacent non-tumor tissue in lung cancer. Overall study: There were some 12 adenocarcinoma, a couple of squamous cell carcinoma and 1 small cell lung cancer cases. Stage I to III disease affected 10 men and roughly five women aged roughly 30 to 76.

On this clonotype itself: Antigen specificity is unknown.

Notes on the study in general: Top 100 clones took a larger repertoire share in normal lung. Tumor TCR diversity, when higher, was linked to shorter survival.

The library came from three nested PCR rounds adapted from ARM-PCR protocols. TCRdb re-analysed the multiplex PCR reads in MiXCR, keeping a single row per CDR3 protein. The sample shows around 210,000 distinct CDR3 sequences, 60% to 75% of them seen only once. The CDR3 loop spans 13 amino acids. Germline CDR1 DFQATT, CDR2 SNEGSKA (reference sequence). No cell sorting was done before RNA was extracted from the tissue. The source of this sequence is a man aged 55 to 70 with non-small cell lung cancer. The chain combines TRBV20-1 with TRBJ1-5; D remains ambiguous. The end of the DNA is better explained by TRBJ2-3, so the J call may be wrong. Specimen: lung tumor tissue. The CDR3 reads CSARMDADQHQYF. The CDR3 DNA reads TGCAGTGCTAGAATGGATGCGGATCAGCACCAGTATTTT.